The rows below give T cell receptor beta chains drawn from one sample of a study of cytomegalovirus exposure and HLA in healthy donors. This table comes from immunoSEQ multiplex PCR, and its TCRdb copy is limited to in-frame clones, with some not included. The table has 120,000 or so clones, approximately 71% seen once. Sequenced: PBMCs. The receptors shown here come from a woman between 50 and 59 years old in good health and CMV-seronegative. CDR3s include the opening cysteine and the closing phenylalanine or tryptophan. The order of the fields is V gene, D gene, J gene, clone size, CDR3 protein, CDR3 DNA. A D gene is named only where the DNA matches it firmly. Not every row has a clone size; where given, it reads once, few, many or a size class.

TRBV25-1	.	TRBJ2-2	.	CASSAGTPGELFF	TGTGCCAGCAGTGCCGGGACACCCGGGGAGCTGTTTTTT
TRBV6-1	.	TRBJ1-1	.	CASSEAQGQNTEAFF	TGTGCCAGCAGTGAAGCCCAGGGACAGAACACTGAAGCTTTCTTT
TRBV2	.	TRBJ1-4	.	CASRTGGVQEKLFF	TGTGCCAGCAGGACCGGGGGGGTTCAAGAAAAACTGTTTTTT
TRBV6-1	TRBD1	TRBJ1-1	.	CATMGQPMNTEAFF	TGTGCCACCATGGGACAGCCTATGAACACTGAAGCTTTCTTT
TRBV25-1	TRBD1	TRBJ1-1	.	CASSGSGGNTEAFF	TGTGCCAGCAGTGGGTCAGGGGGGAACACTGAAGCTTTCTTT
TRBV29-1	TRBD1	TRBJ1-1	.	CSVKGQGAAEAFF	TGCAGCGTTAAAGGACAGGGGGCTGCTGAAGCTTTCTTT
TRBV7-9	.	TRBJ1-2	.	CASSEGHHYGYTF	TGTGCCAGCAGCGAGGGACACCACTATGGCTACACCTTC
TRBV29-1	TRBD1	TRBJ1-4	once	CSVVQGLAEKLFF	TGCAGCGTCGTACAGGGGTTAGCGGAAAAACTGTTTTTT
TRBV7-2	.	TRBJ2-7	.	CASSLVLEQYF	TGTGCCAGCAGCTTAGTTCTCGAGCAGTACTTC
TRBV5-4	.	TRBJ2-1	.	CASSGARTEDNEQFF	TGTGCCAGCAGCGGCGCCCGGACGGAGGACAATGAGCAGTTCTTC
TRBV28	.	TRBJ1-1	few	CASTLPWTHGRNTEAFF	TGTGCCAGCACCCTCCCCTGGACCCATGGGAGGAACACTGAAGCTTTCTTT
TRBV6-6	TRBD2	TRBJ2-7	.	CASSYRTSGTYEQYF	TGTGCCAGCAGTTACCGGACTAGCGGGACTTACGAGCAGTACTTC
TRBV7-9	.	TRBJ1-5	.	CSSGNSINQPQHF	TGTTCCAGCGGCAACAGCATCAATCAGCCCCAGCATTTT
TRBV28	.	TRBJ1-3	.	CASTELGGGNTIYF	TGTGCCAGCACCGAGCTCGGGGGGGGAAACACCATATATTTT
TRBV4-3	TRBD2	TRBJ2-1	.	CASSQKGTSGSSEQFF	TGCGCCAGCAGCCAAAAGGGGACTAGCGGGAGCTCTGAGCAGTTCTTC
TRBV5-1	TRBD2	TRBJ2-7	.	CASSLDPGTSGSAYEQYF	TGCGCCAGCAGCTTGGACCCCGGGACTAGCGGGAGCGCCTACGAGCAGTACTTC
TRBV19	.	TRBJ1-3	.	CASSIIQGGSGNTIYF	TGTGCCAGTAGTATTATTCAGGGCGGCTCTGGAAACACCATATATTTT
TRBV19	TRBD1	TRBJ1-5	.	CASSISTGGYQPQHF	TGTGCCAGTAGTATTTCGACAGGGGGCTATCAGCCCCAGCATTTT